What follows are 21 T cell receptor beta chains derived from one specimen sequenced in a study of read filtering for tumor transcriptome and immune sequencing. From 350 to 500 ng of RNA, a library with molecular barcoded alpha/delta and beta/gamma adaptors was made. Each CDR3 protein is one row after TCRdb ran MiXCR on the reads. The sample shows some 46,000 distinct CDR3 sequences, roughly 12% of them seen only once. Material: a population of CD138-negative cells sorted from bone marrow. All receptors come from a donor aged 40 or over with multiple myeloma.

The chain employs TRBV6-5 and TRBJ1-1, with D tentatively TRBD1 (5 bases). The CDR3 covers 14 residues. V was cut by 6 bases and J by 1 base, with 12 bases left in between. The germline V gene has CDR1 MNHEY and CDR2 SVGAGI. The CDR3 sequence is CASRPGRQNTEAFF. In DNA, the CDR3 is TGTGCCAGCAGGCCGGGACGGCAGAACACTGAAGCTTTCTTT.

For this clonotype: This probably arose from a read error, given a far larger clone one base away. This CDR3 is CASSFQSGGPSGANVLTF. The CDR3 nucleotides are TGTGCCAGCAGCTTTCAGAGTGGTGGTCCCTCTGGGGCCAACGTCCTGACTTTC. The chain uses TRBV7-3 and TRBJ2-6; D remains unclear. Germline CDR1 and CDR2: SGHTA and FQGTGA. The CDR3 runs 18 residues. The V end was cut by 3 bases, the J end by 0 bases, with 15 bases between. Filled out from reference TRBV7-3 and TRBJ2-6, the complete variable domain reads GAGVSQTPSNKVTEKGKYVELRCDPISGHTALYWYRQSLGQGPEFLIYFQGTGAADDSGLPNDRFFAVRPEGSVSTLKIQRTERGDSAVYLCASSFQSGGPSGANVLTFGAGSRLTVL.

Worth noting for this clonotype: A far larger clone is just one base off, so this is likely a read error. The chain combines TRBV19 with TRBJ2-7; TRBD2 matches at 11 bases. This CDR3 spans 16 amino acids. V gave up 7 bases and J gave up 7 bases; unmatched junction bases: 15. Germline assignment: CDR1 LNHDA and CDR2 SQIVND (reference sequence). The CDR3 loop reads CASTVGSGRAANEQYF. The CDR3 DNA sequence: TGTGCCAGTACGGTTGGTAGCGGGAGGGCTGCAAATGAGCAGTACTTC.

A note on this clonotype: One base away lies a much larger clone, so this may be a sequencing read error. This chain joins TRBV29-1 and TRBJ1-1; 7 bases match TRBD1. This CDR3 is 14 amino acids long. CDR1 and CDR2 from the germline V gene are SQVTM and ANQGSEA. This CDR3 reads CSVQKTGKNTEGFF. In nucleotides, the CDR3 is TGCAGCGTCCAAAAGACAGGGAAGAACACTGAAGGTTTCTTT. Looking up the rest from reference TRBV29-1 and TRBJ1-1 gives the full variable domain: SAVISQKPSRDICQRGTSLTIQCQVDSQVTMMFWYRQQPGQSLTLIATANQGSEATYESGFVIDKFPISRPNLTFSTLTVSNMSPEDSSIYLCSVQKTGKNTEGFFGQGTRLTVV.

The rearrangement uses TRBV5-1 and TRBJ1-5; tentative D call: TRBD1 (6 bases). Germline CDR1 SGHRS, CDR2 YFSETQ. V lost 4 bases to trimming and J lost 7 bases, with 12 bases between them. The CDR3 is 13 residues long. The CDR3 sequence: CASSADRGQPQHF. Written as DNA, the CDR3 is TGCGCCAGCAGCGCGGACAGAGGACAGCCCCAGCATTTT.

This chain joins TRBV30 and TRBJ1-1; no definite D call. This CDR3 is built from 11 residues. Germline CDR1 is GTSNPN and CDR2 is SVGIG (reference sequence). Trimming took off 0 bases at V and 6 bases at J, with 5 bases between the two ends. The CDR3 loop reads CAWSVQSEAFF. CDR3 coding DNA: TGTGCCTGGAGTGTACAGTCTGAAGCTTTCTTT.

This clonotype was seen many times. The rearrangement joins TRBV4-3 to TRBJ2-3; D unclear. Trimming cost V 0 bases and J 0 bases, with 10 bases left between them. The CDR3 sequence is 16 residues long. Germline CDR1 LGHNA, CDR2 YSLEER. The DNA of the CDR3 is TGCGCCAGCAGCCAAGACGGTCCACCGAGCACAGATACGCAGTATTTT. Translation: CASSQDGPPSTDTQYF.

There are many counts of this clonotype. J is TRBJ2-5 and V is TRBV12-3 or TRBV12-4; D is possibly TRBD1 (5 bases). The CDR3 totals 14 residues. The V gene lost 3 bases and the J gene lost 4 bases, with 12 bases spanning the gap. The chain's CDR3 is CASSLDNPRETQYF. The CDR3 nucleotides are TGTGCCAGCAGTTTGGACAATCCGAGAGAGACCCAGTACTTC.

This clonotype has a count of ten or more. The chain carries TRBV5-1 and TRBJ1-1; D unclear. Trimming removed 1 base from V and 5 bases from J, with 12 bases in between. The CDR3 has 14 amino acids. CDR1 SGHRS and CDR2 YFSETQ come from the germline V gene. The CDR3 loop is CASSLRLSGTEAFF. CDR3 nucleotide sequence: TGCGCCAGCAGCTTGCGACTTAGTGGGACTGAAGCTTTCTTT.

This clonotype came up many times. This chain links TRBV7-3 with TRBJ2-2; TRBD2 agrees at 8 bases. J gave up 4 bases and V 5 bases, and 3 bases lay outside the gene matches. CDR3 length: 14 residues. The V gene's germline CDR1 is SGHTA and CDR2 FQGTGA. The CDR3 loop reads CASSLSGSTGELFF. The CDR3 DNA reads as TGTGCCAGCAGCCTAAGCGGGAGCACCGGGGAGCTGTTTTTT.

This clonotype was seen ten or more times. This chain connects TRBV7-9 to TRBJ2-1; 13 nucleotides agree with TRBD2. V gave up 3 bases and J gave up 0 bases; unmatched junction bases: 11. The CDR3 length is 20 residues. Germline V gene lookup returns CDR1 SEHNR and CDR2 FQNEAQ (reference sequence). The CDR3 here is CASSLPLGLAGSSSYNEQFF. CDR3 sequence (DNA): TGTGCCAGCAGCTTGCCCTTGGGACTAGCGGGAAGCTCCTCCTACAATGAGCAGTTCTTC.

In its sample, this clonotype was seen many times. The chain couples TRBV20-1 to TRBJ2-7, with 9 bases lining up with TRBD1. There are 15 residues in the CDR3. Germline V gene lookup returns CDR1 DFQATT and CDR2 SNEGSKA (reference sequence). The V gene end was trimmed by 3 bases and the J gene end by 7 bases; junction bases not matched to a gene: 13. The CDR3 DNA is TGCAGTGCTAGGACTGCCCGGGACAGGGCGGGGGAGCAGTACTTC. The encoded protein is CSARTARDRAGEQYF.

This clonotype was seen repeatedly, ten times or more. V usage is TRBV12-3 or TRBV12-4 and J usage is TRBJ2-7, with a weak D call TRBD1 (5 bases). V was pared by 5 bases and J by 6 bases, with 8 bases between. The CDR3 has 11 amino acids. CDR3 nucleotide sequence: TGTGCCAGCAGTCTAAGGGGCGAGCAGTACTTC. Amino acid sequence: CASSLRGEQYF.

This clonotype was counted ten times or more. This chain's CDR3 is CSARSSGSVAGQHRPQETQYF. The CDR3, as DNA: TGCAGTGCTAGATCTTCGGGCTCCGTTGCGGGACAGCACCGGCCCCAAGAGACCCAGTACTTC. V and J are TRBV20-1 and TRBJ2-5; perhaps TRBD1 as D (7 bases). Germline assignment: CDR1 DFQATT and CDR2 SNEGSKA (reference sequence). The length of the CDR3 is 21 residues. V gave up 2 bases and J gave up 1 base, with 32 bases separating them.

In its sample, this clonotype was seen many times. The rearrangement links TRBV5-5 to TRBJ1-6; no firm D call. Trimming shortened V by 1 base and J by 8 bases, and 16 bases separated the two germline ends. CDR1 SGHKS and CDR2 YYEKEE come from the germline V gene (reference sequence). This CDR3 region has 16 residues. CDR3 protein: CASSLWWSPADSPLHF. The CDR3 nucleotides are TGTGCCAGCAGCTTGTGGTGGTCGCCGGCGGATTCACCCCTCCACTTT.

By share, this clonotype counts as medium-sized. The chain combines TRBV7-2 with TRBJ1-1; no clear D gene. Trimming left V 3 bases short and J 4 bases short, with 9 bases between. Germline CDR1 and CDR2: SGHTA and FQGNSA. CDR3 length equals 13 residues. CDR3 residues: CASSFVMSTEAFF. DNA for the CDR3: TGTGCCAGCAGCTTTGTAATGAGCACTGAAGCTTTCTTT.

Concerning this clonotype: A read error is likely, as this CDR3 ends without the conserved phenylalanine or tryptophan. This chain connects TRBV10-2 to TRBJ2-7, with 7 bases that match TRBD1. The CDR3 is 15 residues long. The germline V gene encodes CDR1 WSHSY and CDR2 SAAADI. DNA of the CDR3: TGCGCCGGCAGTGAGTCGGGACAGAAGTTCTACGAGCAGTACCTC. Translation: CAGSESGQKFYEQYL.

Details on this clonotype: This may come from a read error, since a much larger clone is one base off. This rearrangement joins TRBV20-1 to TRBJ2-1; TRBD2 aligns across 11 bases. The CDR3 has 16 amino acids. Germline loops: CDR1 DFQATT, CDR2 SNEGSKA (reference sequence). The CDR3 DNA is TGCAGTGCTAGAGATGAATCTAGCGGGAGGCGGAATGAGCAGCTCTTC. This gives the protein CSARDESSGRRNEQLF.

This clonotype was counted many times. One end of the junction fails to match germline, which may point to a read error. This sequence joins TRBV18 and TRBJ2-3; possible D gene TRBD2, 5 bases. The CDR3 length is 13 residues. From germline, CDR1 is KGHSH and CDR2 LQKENI. The CDR3 protein is CASSPGFPDSRIF. CDR3 DNA: TGTGCCAGCTCACCAGGGTTTCCGGACTCCCGAATCTTT.

In its sample, this clonotype was seen a few times. A much larger clone lies one base from this, so it may be a read error. The chain is built from TRBV5-1 and TRBJ1-4; maybe TRBD1 (5 bases). The CDR3 contains 14 residues. Germline CDR1 is SGHRS and CDR2 is YFSETQ. This chain's CDR3 is CASSKDNKNEKLLF. In nucleotides, the CDR3 is TGCGCCAGCAGCAAGGACAACAAAAATGAAAAACTGCTTTTT.

This clonotype has at least ten counts. The chain couples TRBV20-1 to TRBJ2-7; 8 nucleotides agree with TRBD1. The CDR3 covers 13 residues. Looked up from germline, CDR1 is DFQATT and CDR2 is SNEGSKA (reference sequence). V dropped 4 bases and J dropped 1; count of bases not matched to a gene: 3. The CDR3 DNA reads TGCAGTGCTACGGGGGACAGGTCCTACGAGCAGTACTTC. Protein product: CSATGDRSYEQYF.